These T cell receptor beta chains were read from a single sample in a study of blood T cell repertoires in COVID-19. Libraries were prepared by immunoSEQ multiplex PCR; TCRdb keeps only in-frame clonotypes and omits some of them. Among a few hundred thousand clones, around 81% were seen once, and the ten largest hold roughly 2.3%. The specimen was peripheral blood. Receptor source: a woman aged 55-69 years with acute or convalescent COVID-19. Both conserved end residues are part of each CDR3. The order of the fields is D gene, V gene, clone size, J gene, CDR3 protein, CDR3 DNA. A D gene is named only where the DNA matches it firmly. Part of the rows lack a size; the others show once, few, many or a class for expanded clones.

D: TRBD1
V: TRBV30
size: once
J: TRBJ1-5
CDR3: CAWGTGDGQPQHF
DNA: TGTGCCTGGGGGACAGGGGACGGTCAGCCCCAGCATTTT

D: NA
V: TRBV16
size: few
J: TRBJ2-1
CDR3: CASGTTQDRFNEQFF
DNA: TGTGCCAGCGGAACCACCCAAGACAGATTCAATGAGCAGTTCTTC

D: NA
V: TRBV5-6
size: NA
J: TRBJ1-2
CDR3: CASSLAGRGQRYTF
DNA: TGTGCCAGCAGCTTGGCCGGTCGGGGACAAAGGTACACCTTC

D: NA
V: TRBV5-5
size: NA
J: TRBJ1-6
CDR3: CASSLVWTPSNSPLHF
DNA: TGTGCCAGCAGCTTGGTCTGGACACCTTCAAATTCACCCCTCCACTTT

D: TRBD1
V: TRBV5-1
size: few
J: TRBJ1-6
CDR3: CASSPGQGESPLHF
DNA: TGCGCCAGCAGCCCTGGACAGGGGGAATCACCCCTCCACTTT

D: TRBD1
V: TRBV10-3
size: NA
J: TRBJ1-6
CDR3: CAISESLTGNNSPLHF
DNA: TGTGCCATCAGTGAGTCCTTGACAGGGAATAATTCACCCCTCCACTTT

D: NA
V: TRBV7-5
size: once
J: TRBJ2-3
CDR3: CVRSQDDTRGTDTQYF
DNA: TGTGTCAGAAGTCAAGACGATACTAGAGGCACAGATACGCAGTATTTT

D: NA
V: TRBV3-1/TRBV3-2
size: NA
J: TRBJ1-4
CDR3: CASSQGDIAYSAGKLFF
DNA: TGTGCCAGCAGCCAGGGAGACATTGCTTATTCGGCGGGAAAACTGTTTTTT

D: NA
V: TRBV5-1
size: NA
J: TRBJ2-1
CDR3: CASRGGTGYNEQFF
DNA: TGCGCCAGCAGGGGGGGGACAGGTTACAATGAGCAGTTCTTC

D: NA
V: TRBV4-1
size: NA
J: TRBJ1-4
CDR3: CASSKTSSLRALGEKLFF
DNA: TGCGCCAGCAGCAAGACATCCTCGTTGAGGGCATTGGGTGAAAAACTGTTTTTT

D: NA
V: TRBV4-2
size: NA
J: TRBJ1-1
CDR3: CASSQTGSEAFF
DNA: TGTGCCAGCAGCCAAACAGGGTCTGAAGCTTTCTTT

D: TRBD1
V: TRBV14
size: few
J: TRBJ2-3
CDR3: CASSQGTGSPLDTQYF
DNA: TGTGCCAGCAGCCAAGGGACAGGGAGTCCCCTAGATACGCAGTATTTT

D: NA
V: TRBV3-1/TRBV3-2
size: NA
J: TRBJ1-2
CDR3: CASSQDWRPFTYGYTF
DNA: TGTGCCAGCAGCCAAGATTGGAGGCCCTTCACCTATGGCTACACCTTC

D: NA
V: TRBV5-6
size: NA
J: TRBJ1-1
CDR3: CASSLYLAGVDTEAFF
DNA: TGTGCCAGCAGCTTGTATCTCGCAGGGGTGGACACTGAAGCTTTCTTT

D: TRBD1
V: TRBV7-2
size: NA
J: TRBJ1-4
CDR3: CASSLRTGQNEKLFF
DNA: TGTGCCAGCAGCCTTCGGACAGGGCAAAATGAAAAACTGTTTTTT

D: NA
V: TRBV19
size: NA
J: TRBJ2-4
CDR3: CASSIAKGVAKNIQYF
DNA: TGTGCCAGTAGTATTGCTAAGGGGGTAGCCAAAAACATTCAGTACTTC

D: NA
V: TRBV20-1
size: NA
J: TRBJ1-3
CDR3: CSASSGGAGNTIYF
DNA: TGCAGTGCTAGTTCGGGGGGCGCTGGAAACACCATATATTTT

D: NA
V: TRBV6-5
size: NA
J: TRBJ2-3
CDR3: CASGQGTSTDTQYF
DNA: TGTGCCAGTGGTCAGGGTACGAGCACAGATACGCAGTATTTT

D: NA
V: TRBV19
size: NA
J: TRBJ1-2
CDR3: CASTEANYGYTF
DNA: TGTGCCAGTACCGAGGCCAACTATGGCTACACCTTC

D: NA
V: TRBV11-2
size: NA
J: TRBJ2-3
CDR3: CASRTITDTQYF
DNA: TGTGCCAGCAGAACTATCACAGATACGCAGTATTTT

D: TRBD2
V: TRBV4-2
size: NA
J: TRBJ2-2
CDR3: CASSQVALAGGLSGELFF
DNA: TGTGCCAGCAGCCAAGTAGCACTAGCGGGGGGGCTGTCCGGGGAGCTGTTTTTT

D: NA
V: TRBV7-9
size: NA
J: TRBJ2-2
CDR3: CASSLVLPGGELFF
DNA: TGTGCCAGCAGCTTAGTCCTCCCGGGCGGGGAGCTGTTTTTT

D: NA
V: TRBV6-5
size: NA
J: TRBJ1-2
CDR3: CASTLITGYGYTF
DNA: TGTGCCAGCACCCTCATAACAGGGTATGGCTACACCTTC

D: TRBD1
V: TRBV15
size: NA
J: TRBJ1-5
CDR3: CATSIQGYNQPQHF
DNA: TGTGCCACCAGTATACAGGGGTACAATCAGCCCCAGCATTTT

D: NA
V: TRBV9
size: NA
J: TRBJ2-1
CDR3: CASSDQGDNEQFF
DNA: TGTGCCAGCAGCGACCAAGGGGACAATGAGCAGTTCTTC

D: NA
V: TRBV6-1
size: NA
J: TRBJ2-5
CDR3: CASSGPQGLGQETQYF
DNA: TGTGCCAGCAGTGGGCCCCAGGGTCTTGGCCAAGAGACCCAGTACTTC

D: NA
V: TRBV2
size: NA
J: TRBJ1-4
CDR3: CASSARPLNEKLFF
DNA: TGTGCCAGCAGTGCGCGGCCGCTTAATGAAAAACTGTTTTTT

D: TRBD1
V: TRBV19
size: NA
J: TRBJ1-1
CDR3: CASSRGQGATEAFF
DNA: TGTGCCAGTAGTAGGGGCCAGGGGGCGACTGAAGCTTTCTTT

D: NA
V: TRBV6-1
size: NA
J: TRBJ1-2
CDR3: CASSETADYGYTF
DNA: TGTGCCAGCAGTGAGACAGCTGACTATGGCTACACCTTC

D: TRBD2
V: TRBV24-1
size: few
J: TRBJ2-3
CDR3: CATSDPSGGTDTQYF
DNA: TGTGCCACCAGTGATCCTAGCGGGGGCACAGATACGCAGTATTTT

D: NA
V: TRBV10-3
size: NA
J: TRBJ1-1
CDR3: CAITETANTEAFF
DNA: TGTGCCATCACCGAGACAGCTAACACTGAAGCTTTCTTT

D: NA
V: TRBV5-1
size: NA
J: TRBJ2-7
CDR3: CASNGGSSYEQYF
DNA: TGCGCCAGCAACGGGGGTAGCTCCTACGAGCAGTACTTC

D: NA
V: TRBV7-9
size: NA
J: TRBJ1-4
CDR3: CASSASGWREKLFF
DNA: TGTGCCAGCAGTGCCTCTGGGTGGAGGGAAAAACTGTTTTTT

D: TRBD1
V: TRBV9
size: NA
J: TRBJ1-2
CDR3: CASSGGQFYGYTF
DNA: TGTGCCAGCAGTGGGGGACAGTTCTATGGCTACACCTTC

D: TRBD2
V: TRBV5-1
size: NA
J: TRBJ2-5
CDR3: CASSAGPAGYQETQYF
DNA: TGCGCCAGCAGCGCAGGGCCAGCGGGGTATCAAGAGACCCAGTACTTC

D: TRBD1
V: TRBV4-3
size: NA
J: TRBJ2-3
CDR3: CASSQDLVDRGGTDTQYF
DNA: TGCGCCAGCAGCCAAGATCTAGTGGACAGGGGGGGAACAGATACGCAGTATTTT

D: TRBD2
V: TRBV7-6
size: NA
J: TRBJ2-7
CDR3: CASSKGLAGEYGEQYF
DNA: TGTGCCAGCAGCAAAGGACTAGCGGGGGAATATGGCGAGCAGTACTTC

D: NA
V: TRBV2
size: NA
J: TRBJ2-5
CDR3: CASTSAPGVETQYF
DNA: TGTGCCAGCACCTCCGCCCCAGGGGTAGAGACCCAGTACTTC

D: TRBD2
V: TRBV6-2/TRBV6-3
size: NA
J: TRBJ2-7
CDR3: CASSLAAGALNGEQYF
DNA: TGTGCCAGCAGTTTAGCAGCGGGGGCGCTCAACGGCGAGCAGTACTTC

D: TRBD1
V: TRBV7-9
size: NA
J: TRBJ1-4
CDR3: CASSLGTGTNEKLFF
DNA: TGTGCCAGCAGCTTAGGGACAGGGACTAATGAAAAACTGTTTTTT

D: NA
V: TRBV6-2/TRBV6-3
size: NA
J: TRBJ2-7
CDR3: CASSSSDRGKEQYF
DNA: NA

D: TRBD2
V: TRBV7-2
size: NA
J: TRBJ2-2
CDR3: CASSWGGGAGTGELFF
DNA: TGTGCCAGCAGCTGGGGGGGTGGGGCTGGCACCGGGGAGCTGTTTTTT

D: NA
V: TRBV6-5
size: NA
J: TRBJ2-2
CDR3: CASSYSRAGATGELFF
DNA: TGTGCCAGCAGTTACTCTCGGGCAGGGGCCACCGGGGAGCTGTTTTTT

D: TRBD2
V: TRBV7-6
size: NA
J: TRBJ2-5
CDR3: CASSLGLAGGLETQYF
DNA: TGTGCCAGCAGCTTAGGGCTAGCGGGGGGGCTGGAGACCCAGTACTTC

D: TRBD2
V: TRBV5-4
size: few
J: TRBJ2-2
CDR3: CASSASLAGGPNTGELFF
DNA: TGTGCCAGCAGCGCAAGTCTAGCGGGGGGGCCGAACACCGGGGAGCTGTTTTTT

D: TRBD2
V: TRBV5-1
size: NA
J: TRBJ2-3
CDR3: CASRGLGGDGDTQYF
DNA: TGCGCCAGCAGGGGGCTGGGAGGGGACGGCGATACGCAGTATTTT

D: TRBD1
V: TRBV19
size: NA
J: TRBJ2-7
CDR3: CASRRQGNSYEQYF
DNA: TGTGCCAGTAGAAGACAGGGTAACTCCTACGAGCAGTACTTC

D: TRBD1
V: TRBV6-2/TRBV6-3
size: NA
J: TRBJ2-7
CDR3: CASSYPGTGREEQYF
DNA: TGTGCCAGCAGTTACCCCGGGACAGGGAGGGAGGAGCAGTACTTC

D: TRBD1
V: TRBV28
size: NA
J: TRBJ1-2
CDR3: CASSLNLSGGFGYTF
DNA: TGTGCCAGCAGTTTAAATTTGTCAGGGGGCTTTGGCTACACCTTC

D: TRBD1
V: TRBV6-6
size: NA
J: TRBJ2-7
CDR3: CASWIGGGDYEQYF
DNA: TGTGCCAGCTGGATAGGGGGCGGTGATTACGAGCAGTACTTC

D: TRBD1
V: TRBV6-1
size: NA
J: TRBJ2-7
CDR3: CASSEGVHMPDREQYF
DNA: TGTGCCAGCAGTGAAGGCGTACACATGCCGGACAGGGAGCAGTACTTC

D: NA
V: TRBV6-1
size: NA
J: TRBJ1-5
CDR3: CASSEAGGRQPQHF
DNA: TGTGCCAGCAGTGAAGCGGGGGGACGACAGCCCCAGCATTTT

D: TRBD2
V: TRBV7-3
size: NA
J: TRBJ2-3
CDR3: CASSPKRGGTDTQYF
DNA: TGTGCCAGCAGCCCCAAGCGGGGGGGAACAGATACGCAGTATTTT

D: TRBD2
V: TRBV19
size: NA
J: TRBJ2-5
CDR3: CASSTRTSGRYQETQYF
DNA: TGTGCCAGTAGTACCCGGACTAGCGGGCGATACCAAGAGACCCAGTACTTC

D: NA
V: TRBV5-4
size: NA
J: TRBJ2-1
CDR3: CASSINRDPYNEQFF
DNA: TGTGCCAGCAGCATTAACAGGGATCCCTACAATGAGCAGTTCTTC

D: NA
V: TRBV19
size: NA
J: TRBJ1-6
CDR3: CASSSLEGRAGNSPLHF
DNA: TGTGCCAGTAGTTCCTTGGAGGGGCGCGCCGGGAATTCACCCCTCCACTTT

D: NA
V: TRBV7-9
size: few
J: TRBJ2-1
CDR3: CASSSGQGYPYNEQFF
DNA: TGTGCCAGCAGCTCGGGACAAGGGTACCCCTACAATGAGCAGTTCTTC

D: NA
V: TRBV6-1
size: NA
J: TRBJ1-5
CDR3: CASSDFNSNQPQHF
DNA: TGTGCCAGCAGTGATTTTAATAGCAATCAGCCCCAGCATTTT

D: NA
V: TRBV30
size: NA
J: TRBJ2-5
CDR3: CAWSTGGEKTQYF
DNA: TGTGCCTGGAGCACCGGGGGAGAGAAGACCCAGTACTTC